This TCR beta chain was profiled in a study of blood T cell repertoires in COVID-19. Assay: immunoSEQ multiplex PCR; the TCRdb copy retains only in-frame clones and omits some. The table has approximately 350,000 clones, about 90% seen once. Sequencing was done on a sample of PBMCs or T cells enriched from blood (not recorded which). This clonotype originated in a woman in her 30s who had recovered from COVID-19.

CDR3 loop: CASAREYEQYF. CDR3 bases: TGTGCCAGCGCCCGAGAGTACGAGCAGTACTTC. The gene calls are TRBV7-6 and TRBJ2-7; unclear D gene. The CDR3 runs to 11 residues. Germline V gene lookup returns CDR1 SGHVS and CDR2 FNYEAQ. Trimming removed 8 bases from V and 4 bases from J, with 9 bases in between.